The present TCR beta chain was sequenced within a study of blood T cell repertoires in COVID-19. Looking at the study overall: Whether acute or convalescent, the COVID-19 samples came from the United States, Italy and Spain. Sources were T cells, B-cell-depleted T cells, or PBMCs; the material itself was cDNA or gDNA.

Germline V gene data show CDR1 as MDHEN and CDR2 as SYDVKM. J was trimmed by 7 bases and V by 6 bases; bases with no gene match: 9. The CDR3 contains 13 residues. Produced via immunoSEQ multiplex PCR; TCRdb's table is partial and in-frame only. This sample has under 80,000 clones, with 80% found just once. This TCR came from a human donor in a cohort sampled during active COVID-19. The J gene is TRBJ2-7, the V gene TRBV28; 7 bases line up with TRBD1. Input material: peripheral blood. CDR3: CASSEIQGQEQYF. CDR3 DNA sequence: TGTGCCAGCAGCGAAATACAGGGGCAAGAGCAGTACTTC.